The clone carrying this TCR beta chain was picked up many times. The data belong to a study of spatial heterogeneity in lung cancer. The overall study: Consistently, beta-chain sequences turned up in larger numbers than alpha-chain sequences did.

Time point indicated: sample taken at primary tumor resection. Sequencing covered unsorted whole RNA taken from tumor, nontumor lung or frozen PBMC. Untreated early-stage non-small cell lung cancer patients, around 70 in total, were the donors. This CDR3 has 13 amino acids. V was pared by 3 bases and J by 7 bases, with 12 bases between. The germline gives CDR1 SGHAT, CDR2 FQDESV (reference sequence). Every individual TCR cDNA molecule carried its own unique molecular identifier, which allowed correction of PCR and sequencing errors. TCRdb reprocessed the 5' RACE reads with MiXCR, giving one entry per CDR3 protein. The table records more than 30,000 distinct CDR3 sequences, 5.2% of them present only once.

The starting material was PBMCs, obtained at surgery. This TCR was recovered from a female donor with early-stage non-small cell lung cancer. V and J are TRBV11-1 and TRBJ1-1; D unclear. The CDR3 DNA sequence: TGTGCCAGCAGCTTTAGCCGGACGAATGAAGCTTTCTTT. This sequence encodes CASSFSRTNEAFF. The variable domain in full, completed from reference TRBV11-1 and TRBJ1-1, reads EAEVAQSPRYKITEKSQAVAFWCDPISGHATLYWYRQILGQGPELLVQFQDESVVDDSQLPKDRFSAERLKGVDSTLKIQPAELGDSAMYLCASSFSRTNEAFFGQGTRLTVV.